This passage covers 6 T cell receptor beta chains from one sample sequenced in a study of OX40 agonist ivuxolimab in advanced cancers. Here immunoSEQ multiplex PCR was the method, and the copy in TCRdb shows in-frame clones only, minus some. Of around 140,000 clones in the sample, under 95% were seen once. The material was CD4+ or CD8+ T cells sorted from blood, obtained in a trial of the OX40 agonist ivuxolimab. The receptors come from an adult with an advanced solid tumor such as melanoma, head and neck, liver or kidney cancer.

This chain connects TRBV5-6 to TRBJ1-6; 7 bases align to TRBD1. This CDR3 contains 16 residues. Unmatched junction bases numbered 11, after V lost 4 bases and J lost 7 bases. Germline assignment: CDR1 SGHDT and CDR2 YYEEEE. The CDR3 here is CASSPAGGTVNSPLHF. As DNA, the CDR3 is TGTGCCAGCAGCCCCGCTGGGGGGACAGTAAATTCACCCCTCCACTTT.

In this sample, this clone turned up a few times. The V call is TRBV28, the J call TRBJ2-7; 8 positions match TRBD1. This CDR3 comprises 15 residues. Germline lookup yields CDR1 MDHEN and CDR2 SYDVKM. Losses at the gene ends were 4 bases for V and 3 bases for J; bases not matched to a gene: 8. The CDR3 DNA is TGTGCCAGCAGTTCGACCGGGACAGGCTACTACGAGCAGTACTTC. Residues: CASSSTGTGYYEQYF. The variable domain in full, completed from reference TRBV28 and TRBJ2-7, reads DVKVTQSSRYLVKRTGEKVFLECVQDMDHENMFWYRQDPGLGLRLIYFSYDVKMKEKGDIPEGYSVSREKKERFSLILESASTNQTSMYLCASSSTGTGYYEQYFGPGTRLTVT.

The chain links TRBV27 to TRBJ2-1; 11 positions match TRBD2. The CDR3 spans 17 residues. The germline CDR1 and CDR2 sequences are MNHEY and SMNVEV (reference sequence). Germline trimming cut 4 bases from V and 4 bases from J; bases unmatched to any gene: 9. CDR3 sequence (DNA): TGTGCCAGCAGTTCCCCCCTGGCTAGCGGGGGGTACAATGAGCAGTTCTTC. It specifies CASSSPLASGGYNEQFF.

The V gene is TRBV7-2, the J gene TRBJ2-4; D is perhaps TRBD1 (6 bases). The CDR3 has 14 residues. Germline V gene lookup returns CDR1 SGHTA and CDR2 FQGNSA. Trimming stripped 5 bases from V and 7 bases from J, with 15 bases between. CDR3 in DNA: TGTGCCAGCAGCCCCAACAGGGACGGGAACATTCAGTACTTC. Encoded protein: CASSPNRDGNIQYF.

The genes are TRBV4-1 and TRBJ2-1; 7 nucleotides line up with TRBD1. After removal of 4 bases from V and 0 bases from J, the junction contained 6 bases not matched to a gene. This CDR3 contains 16 residues. Germline CDR1 reads MGHRA; CDR2 reads YSYEKL. CDR3 sequence (DNA): TGCGCCAGCAGCCTTTCGACAGGGCCCTCCTACAATGAGCAGTTCTTC. Its protein is CASSLSTGPSYNEQFF.

The chain combines TRBV21-1 with TRBJ2-7; the table gives TRBD2 as D, unverified against the DNA. TRBV21-1 is a listed pseudogene. The CDR3 consists of 14 residues. The chain's CDR3 is CASSPRGETYEQYF. The CDR3 DNA sequence: TGTGCCAGCAGCCCCCGTGGAGAAACCTACGAGCAGTACTTC.